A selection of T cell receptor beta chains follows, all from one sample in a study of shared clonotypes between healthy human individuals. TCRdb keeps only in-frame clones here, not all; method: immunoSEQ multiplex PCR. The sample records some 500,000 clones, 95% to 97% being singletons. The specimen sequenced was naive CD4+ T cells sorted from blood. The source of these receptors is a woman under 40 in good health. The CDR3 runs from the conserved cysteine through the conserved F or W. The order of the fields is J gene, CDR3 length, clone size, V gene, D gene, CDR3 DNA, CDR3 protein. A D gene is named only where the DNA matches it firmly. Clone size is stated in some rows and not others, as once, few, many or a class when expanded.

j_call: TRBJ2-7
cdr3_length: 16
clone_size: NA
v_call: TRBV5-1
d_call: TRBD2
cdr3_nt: TGCGCCAGCAGCTTGGCGCTTGCGGGAGGGCATGACGAGCAGTACTTC
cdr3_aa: CASSLALAGGHDEQYF

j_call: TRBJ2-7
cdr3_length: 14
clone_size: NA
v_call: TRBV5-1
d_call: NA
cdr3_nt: TGCGCCAGCAGCTTGGGGGGACTTTCCTACGAGCAGTACTTC
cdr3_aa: CASSLGGLSYEQYF

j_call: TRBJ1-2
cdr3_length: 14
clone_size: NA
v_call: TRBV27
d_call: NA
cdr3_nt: TGTGCCAGCAGCGTACACAGGGCTGTGGATGGCTACACCTTC
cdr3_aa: CASSVHRAVDGYTF

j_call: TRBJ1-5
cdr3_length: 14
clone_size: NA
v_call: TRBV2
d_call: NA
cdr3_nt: TGTGCCAGCAGTGAATGGGCGAGCAATCAGCCCCAGCATTTT
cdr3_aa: CASSEWASNQPQHF

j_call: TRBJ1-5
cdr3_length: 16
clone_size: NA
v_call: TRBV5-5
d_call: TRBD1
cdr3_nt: TGTGCCAGCAGCTTGTATTACGGACAGGGGGTTCAGCCCCAGCATTTT
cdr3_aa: CASSLYYGQGVQPQHF

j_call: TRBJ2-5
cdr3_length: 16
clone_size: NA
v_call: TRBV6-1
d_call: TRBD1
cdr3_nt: TGTGCCAGCAGTGTCGGCATCAGGGGGATACGGGAGACCCAGTACTTC
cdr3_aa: CASSVGIRGIRETQYF

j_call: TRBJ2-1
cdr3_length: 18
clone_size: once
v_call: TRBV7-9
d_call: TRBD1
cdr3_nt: TGTGCCAGCAGCGGAACGCTCGGAGACAGGGGGCAATACAATGAGCAGTTCTTC
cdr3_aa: CASSGTLGDRGQYNEQFF

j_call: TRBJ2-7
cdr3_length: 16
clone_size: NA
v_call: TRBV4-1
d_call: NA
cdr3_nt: TGCGCCAGCAGCCAAGGGGCATTGCGGCAAACCTACGAGCAGTACTTC
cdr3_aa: CASSQGALRQTYEQYF

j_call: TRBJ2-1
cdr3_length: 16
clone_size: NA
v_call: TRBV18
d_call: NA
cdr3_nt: TGTGCCAGCTCACCAATGGGGGGCCGCTCCTACAATGAGCAGTTCTTC
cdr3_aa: CASSPMGGRSYNEQFF

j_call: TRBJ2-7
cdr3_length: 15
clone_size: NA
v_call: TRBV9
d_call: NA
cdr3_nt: TGTGCCAGCAGCGTAGACAGCGGATACGCCTACGAGCAGTACTTC
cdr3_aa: CASSVDSGYAYEQYF

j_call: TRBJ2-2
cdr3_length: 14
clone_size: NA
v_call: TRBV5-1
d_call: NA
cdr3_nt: TGCGCCAGCAGCTTGACAGAAAACACCGGGGAGCTGTTTTTT
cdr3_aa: CASSLTENTGELFF

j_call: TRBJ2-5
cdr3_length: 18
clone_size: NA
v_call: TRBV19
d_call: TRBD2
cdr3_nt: TGTGCCAGTAGTAGCCCGGGACTAGCGGGAATTGGGGGAGAGACCCAGTACTTC
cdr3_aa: CASSSPGLAGIGGETQYF

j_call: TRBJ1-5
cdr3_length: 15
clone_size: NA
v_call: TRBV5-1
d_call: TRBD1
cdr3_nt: TGCGCCAGCAGCCCCGGGACAGGACTCAATCAGCCCCAGCATTTT
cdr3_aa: CASSPGTGLNQPQHF

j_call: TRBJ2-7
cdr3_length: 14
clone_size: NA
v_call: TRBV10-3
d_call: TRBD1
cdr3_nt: TGTGCCATCAGAGGGATGGGACAGGGCAACGAGCAGTACTTC
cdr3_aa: CAIRGMGQGNEQYF

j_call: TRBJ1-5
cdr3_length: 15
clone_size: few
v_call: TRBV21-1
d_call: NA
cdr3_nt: TGTGCCAGCAGCTACCACGGGACCGCTCCCCAGCCCCAGCATTTT
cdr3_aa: CASSYHGTAPQPQHF

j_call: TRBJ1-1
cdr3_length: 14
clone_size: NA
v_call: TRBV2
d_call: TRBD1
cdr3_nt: TGTGCCAGCAGCGAACAGGGGGTGAACACTGAAGCTTTCTTT
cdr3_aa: CASSEQGVNTEAFF

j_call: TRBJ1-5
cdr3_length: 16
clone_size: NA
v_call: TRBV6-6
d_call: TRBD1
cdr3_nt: TGTGCCAGCAGTTACTCGGGACAGTTTAGCAATCAGCCCCAGCATTTT
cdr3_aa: CASSYSGQFSNQPQHF

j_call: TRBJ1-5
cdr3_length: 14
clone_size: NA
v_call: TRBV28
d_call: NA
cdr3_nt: TGTGCCAGCAGTTTCTGGCAGGCCAATCAGCCCCAGCATTTT
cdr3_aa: CASSFWQANQPQHF

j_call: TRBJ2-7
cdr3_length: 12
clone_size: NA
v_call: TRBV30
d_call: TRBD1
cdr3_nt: TGTGCCTGGACTGGAGGGACAGGGGAGTGGTACTTC
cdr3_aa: CAWTGGTGEWYF

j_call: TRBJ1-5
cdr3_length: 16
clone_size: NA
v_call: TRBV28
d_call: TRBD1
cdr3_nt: TGTGCCAGCAGTTGGGCAGGGGGCTTTAGCAATCAGCCCCAGCATTTT
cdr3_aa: CASSWAGGFSNQPQHF

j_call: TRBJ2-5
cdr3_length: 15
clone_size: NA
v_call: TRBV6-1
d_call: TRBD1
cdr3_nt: TGTGCCAGCAGTGATTCAGGGGGCGCGATGAAGACCCAGTACTTC
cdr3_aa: CASSDSGGAMKTQYF

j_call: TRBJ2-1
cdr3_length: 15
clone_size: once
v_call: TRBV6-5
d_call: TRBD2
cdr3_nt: TGTGCCAGCAGACGGACTAGCGGGGGGTACAATGAGCAGTTCTTC
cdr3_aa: CASRRTSGGYNEQFF

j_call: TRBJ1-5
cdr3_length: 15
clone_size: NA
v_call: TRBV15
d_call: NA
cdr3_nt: TGTGCCACCAGCAGAGATTCAGCTACAAATCAGCCCCAGCATTTT
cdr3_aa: CATSRDSATNQPQHF

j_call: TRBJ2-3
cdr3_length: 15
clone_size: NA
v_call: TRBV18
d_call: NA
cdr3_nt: TGTGCCAGCTCACGGGCCCAGGTCCGCACAGATACGCAGTATTTT
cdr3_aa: CASSRAQVRTDTQYF

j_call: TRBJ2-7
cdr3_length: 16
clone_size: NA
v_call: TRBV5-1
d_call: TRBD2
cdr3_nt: TGCGCCAGCAGCTTACCGGGACTAGCTAGCTCCTACGAGCAGTACTTC
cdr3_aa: CASSLPGLASSYEQYF

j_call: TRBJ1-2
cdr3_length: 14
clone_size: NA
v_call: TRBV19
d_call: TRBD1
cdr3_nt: TGTGCCAGTAGTATGGGGGGACAGGGGTTTGGCTACACCTTC
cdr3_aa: CASSMGGQGFGYTF

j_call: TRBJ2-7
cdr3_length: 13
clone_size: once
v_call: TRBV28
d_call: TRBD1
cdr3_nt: TGTGCCAGCAGGACAGGGGCCCCCTACGAGCAGTACTTC
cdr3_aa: CASRTGAPYEQYF

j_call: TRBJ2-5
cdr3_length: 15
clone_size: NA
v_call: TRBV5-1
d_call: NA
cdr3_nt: TGCGCCAGCAGCTTGGAAGGGACGGAGCAAGAGACCCAGTACTTC
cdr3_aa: CASSLEGTEQETQYF

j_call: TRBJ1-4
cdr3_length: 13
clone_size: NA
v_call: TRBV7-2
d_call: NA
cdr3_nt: TGTGCCAGCGATTCGGGGGTGGAGGAAAAACTGTTTTTT
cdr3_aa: CASDSGVEEKLFF

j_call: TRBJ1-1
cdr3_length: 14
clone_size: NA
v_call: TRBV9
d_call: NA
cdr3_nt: TGTGCCAGCAGCGGGGGGACGGAGAACACTGAAGCTTTCTTT
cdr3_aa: CASSGGTENTEAFF

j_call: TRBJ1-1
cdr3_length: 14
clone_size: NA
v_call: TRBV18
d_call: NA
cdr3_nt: TGTGCCAGCTCACCGGGGGAAGTAAACACTGAAGCTTTCTTT
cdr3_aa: CASSPGEVNTEAFF

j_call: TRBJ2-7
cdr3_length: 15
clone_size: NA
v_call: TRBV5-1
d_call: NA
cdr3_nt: TGCGCCAGCAGCTTGGTAGGGGGTGCTTTCTACGAGCAGTACTTC
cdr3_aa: CASSLVGGAFYEQYF

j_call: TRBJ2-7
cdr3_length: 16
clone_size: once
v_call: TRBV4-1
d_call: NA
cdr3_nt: TGCGCCAGCAGCCAAGAAGGAACAGGGTGGATTGGCGAGCAGTACTTC
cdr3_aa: CASSQEGTGWIGEQYF

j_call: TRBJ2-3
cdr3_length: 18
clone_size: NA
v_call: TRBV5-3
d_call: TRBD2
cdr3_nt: TGTGCCAGAAGCTTGGTGGGACTAGCGGGAAAATGTACAGATACGCAGTATTTT
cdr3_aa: CARSLVGLAGKCTDTQYF

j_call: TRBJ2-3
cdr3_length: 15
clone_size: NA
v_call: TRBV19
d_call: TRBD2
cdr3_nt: TGTGCCAGTAGTATCGCGGGAGGGCCAACAGATACGCAGTATTTT
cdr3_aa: CASSIAGGPTDTQYF

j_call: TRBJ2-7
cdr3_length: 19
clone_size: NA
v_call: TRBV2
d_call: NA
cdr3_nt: TGTGCCAGCAGTGAAAGAACGGACTATAAGGACCTGAGCTCCTACGAGCAGTACTTC
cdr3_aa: CASSERTDYKDLSSYEQYF

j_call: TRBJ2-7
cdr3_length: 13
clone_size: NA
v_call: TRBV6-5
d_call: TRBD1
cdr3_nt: TGTGCCAGCAGCCCAGGACAGGTGAATGAGCAGTACTTC
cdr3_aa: CASSPGQVNEQYF

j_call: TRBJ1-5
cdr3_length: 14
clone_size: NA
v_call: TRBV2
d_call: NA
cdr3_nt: TGTGCCAGCAGTGAAATGGTATCCAATCAGCCCCAGCATTTT
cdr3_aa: CASSEMVSNQPQHF

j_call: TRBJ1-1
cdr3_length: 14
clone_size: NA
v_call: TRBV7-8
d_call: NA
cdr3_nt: TGTGCCAGCAGGAGCATATCCCGGGGCACTGAAGCTTTCTTT
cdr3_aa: CASRSISRGTEAFF